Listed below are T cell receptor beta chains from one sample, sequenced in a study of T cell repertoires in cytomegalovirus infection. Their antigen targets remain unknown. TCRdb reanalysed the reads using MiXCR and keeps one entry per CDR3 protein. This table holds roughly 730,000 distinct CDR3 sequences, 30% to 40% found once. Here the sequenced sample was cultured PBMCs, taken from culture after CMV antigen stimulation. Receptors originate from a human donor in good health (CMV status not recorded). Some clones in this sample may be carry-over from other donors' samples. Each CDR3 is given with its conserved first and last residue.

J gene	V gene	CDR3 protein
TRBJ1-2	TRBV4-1	CASSQDGLESYYGYTF
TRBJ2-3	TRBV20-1	CSARRSSGGSTDTQYF
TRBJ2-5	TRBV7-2	CASSLDAVKTQYF
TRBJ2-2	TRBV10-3	CAISESRDGTGELFF
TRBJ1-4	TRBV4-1	CASSQGTGPNEKLFF
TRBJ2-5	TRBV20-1	CSASSGQTGETQYF
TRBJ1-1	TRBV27	CASSFTGAAAFF
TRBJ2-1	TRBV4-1	CASSPTETEGVEQFF
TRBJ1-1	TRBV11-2	CASSSPREGTEAFF
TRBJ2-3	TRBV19	CASSPRGGGSTDTQYF
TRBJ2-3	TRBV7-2	CASSSRRGRETDTQYF
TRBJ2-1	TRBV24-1	CATSDLQDDEQFF
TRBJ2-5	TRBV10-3	CAISDSEGTETQYF
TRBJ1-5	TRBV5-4	CASSSEGRYQPQHF
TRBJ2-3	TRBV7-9	CASRSGGTPSSTDTQYF
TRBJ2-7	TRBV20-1	CSASSTLTYEQYF
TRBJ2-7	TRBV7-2	CASSLAEAGGSPEGVYEQYF
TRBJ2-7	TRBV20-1	CSAIAGRYEQYF
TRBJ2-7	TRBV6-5	CASSYLAGVNEQYF
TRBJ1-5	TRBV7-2	CASSSGWGRGQNQPQHF
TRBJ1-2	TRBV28	CASSLQFTYGYTF
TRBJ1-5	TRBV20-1	CSSEGANQPQHF
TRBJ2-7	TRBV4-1	CASSQEGRGYEQYF
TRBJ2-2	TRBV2	CASTLSNTGELFF
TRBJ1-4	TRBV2	CASRPTGTLNEKLFF
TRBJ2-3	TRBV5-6	CASSLLGIGTDTQYF
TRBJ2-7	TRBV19	CASSNGQGTLYEQYF
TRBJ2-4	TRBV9	CASSFTAGTGTGVAKNIQYF
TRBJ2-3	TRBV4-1	CASSAGVDGTDTQYF
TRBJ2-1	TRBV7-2	CASSLDGGAYNEQFF
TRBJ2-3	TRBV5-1	CASSLRGTTDTQYF
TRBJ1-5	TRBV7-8	CASSLGSPGSQPQHF
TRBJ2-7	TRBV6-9	CASSYGRSATGGRYEQYF
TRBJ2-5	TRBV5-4	CASSLPGQVQETQYF
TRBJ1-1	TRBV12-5	CASGRPRLRDREAFF
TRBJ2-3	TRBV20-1	CSAGQTSGTSTDTQYF
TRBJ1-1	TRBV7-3	CASSGPMDTEAFF
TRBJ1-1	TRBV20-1	CSASIGGRGTNTEAFF
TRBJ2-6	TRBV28	CASRGGTGANVLTF
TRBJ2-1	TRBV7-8	CASREGLTSGEQFF